This entry concerns a single T cell receptor (beta chain). Its antigen specificity is not known. Base-call qualities are not available, and no considerably larger clone is one nucleotide away. The data belong to a study of PD-1 blockade in classical Hodgkin lymphoma (dated by TCRdb to about 2020). Background for the entire study: Nivolumab dosing was 3 mg/kg intravenously every 2 weeks, continuing until either disease progression or unacceptable toxicity. To define a peripheral blood immune signature of response to PD-1 blockade in classical Hodgkin lymphoma, the study combined TCR beta sequencing with CyTOF. Study-wide conclusions, independent of this receptor: The study covered only a single clinical trial cohort, and the causes of the repertoire differences, possibly disease activity or prior therapy, were still not defined. Lower diversity was seen in patients whose nivolumab began less than 1 year after ASCT, and these patients were left out of later analyses so that immune reconstitution would not confound the results. CD4+ but not CD8+ TCR diversity rose significantly by C4D1 (p=0.0027 vs p=0.16), most apparent in complete responders (p=0.02). Baseline TCR diversity was reported to be lower in newly diagnosed patients than in healthy donors and to be lower still in relapsed/refractory patients. Trial patients achieving complete response had baseline diversity similar to newly diagnosed patients, whereas partial responders and progressors had significantly lower diversity.

Genomic DNA was isolated using the Qiagen DNeasy kit from unsorted PBMCs as well as from negatively selected CD4+ and CD8+ fractions. Amplification of TCR beta CDR3 regions was done by immunoSEQ multiplex PCR with primers that anneal to V and J segments. Amplification bias was minimized using a synthetic immune receptor repertoire, and residual bias was removed computationally after sequencing. On the study's bioinformatics: Repertoire diversity was quantified as the Shannon entropy index using custom Python scripts. Unsorted, CD4+ and CD8+ repertoires were analyzed separately, except in combined analyses where CD4+ and CD8+ sequences were merged in silico. A clone counted as expanded when the clone's frequency after treatment rose at least 2-fold relative to C1D1, and clones undetected at baseline were given a pseudocount of 0.5. Clones with 0 or 1 copy at C1D1 were defined as singleton clones, while clones with 2 or more copies were defined as non-singleton clones. By matching protein sequences in sorted samples from the same patient, clones expanded in unsorted samples were annotated as CD4+, CD8+ or unknown. Wilcoxon tests were applied to paired samples to test diversity changes from C1D1 to C4D1. Imported from immuneACCESS, the table was reduced by TCRdb to in-frame sequences with V and J called. These copies leave out some clones; in studies compared against another copy, an unresolved V gene accounts for under half, and the cause of the remainder is not known. That table furnishes V, J and clone size, whereas the DNA furnished D and trimming. For this sample there are around 25,000 clones; 75% to 90% appear just once. 3.1% of the sample goes to the ten largest clones.

The sample's time point label is to be understood as: cycle 4 day 1 (C4D1), after more than five weeks of nivolumab. Every trial patient had relapsed following autologous stem cell transplantation, and prior brentuximab vedotin exposure was what differed among cohorts A, B and C. A Miltenyi CD4+ T cell isolation kit was used for magnetic negative selection to purify CD4+ T cells from thawed PBMCs. A total of approximately 51 patients with relapsed/refractory classical Hodgkin lymphoma made up the trial cohort, and each patient's best overall response was complete response, partial response or progressive disease. In the multi-cohort phase II CheckMate 205 trial, trial patients received single-agent nivolumab. An independent review committee assessed best overall response by applying the 2007 International Working Group response criteria. Trial PBMCs were obtained immediately prior to nivolumab initiation (C1D1) and on therapy at cycle 2 day 1 and cycle 4 day 1. Peripheral blood was collected in 8 mL Vacutainer Cell Preparation Tubes, from which PBMCs were isolated by centrifugation and then cryopreserved. Purified CD4+ and CD8+ fractions were prepared only for cases in which an additional PBMC sample was available. Magnetically labelled cells were removed on LS columns in a quadroMACS separator, and the flow-through was retained as the purified fraction.

CDR1 and CDR2 were assigned from the germline V gene as KGHSH and LQKENI. Cut back by 6 bases and 4 bases, the V and J ends lie 21 bases apart. The CDR3 sequence holds 16 residues, the cysteine and phenylalanine included. Only the CDR3 portion is preserved as DNA: 48 bases, with reading frame beginning at the first base. The material sequenced was CD4+ T cells from blood, taken before the fourth cycle of nivolumab. Recombination linked TRBV18 to TRBJ2-5; the D region may be TRBD1 or TRBD2, each matching 6 bases equally. The TCR originated in a human donor with classical Hodgkin lymphoma. Read as DNA, the sequence is TGTGCCAGCTCCTTCGGAGGGGGACTTGGGGGAGAGACCCAGTACTTC. This gives the protein CASSFGGGLGGETQYF. Here the CDR3 is joined to the reference TRBV18 and TRBJ2-5 genes, and the full variable domain is: NAGVMQNPRHLVRRRGQEARLRCSPMKGHSHVYWYRQLPEEGLKFMVYLQKENIIDESGMPKERFSAEFPKEGPSILRIQQVVRGDSAAYFCASSFGGGLGGETQYFGPGTRLLVL.